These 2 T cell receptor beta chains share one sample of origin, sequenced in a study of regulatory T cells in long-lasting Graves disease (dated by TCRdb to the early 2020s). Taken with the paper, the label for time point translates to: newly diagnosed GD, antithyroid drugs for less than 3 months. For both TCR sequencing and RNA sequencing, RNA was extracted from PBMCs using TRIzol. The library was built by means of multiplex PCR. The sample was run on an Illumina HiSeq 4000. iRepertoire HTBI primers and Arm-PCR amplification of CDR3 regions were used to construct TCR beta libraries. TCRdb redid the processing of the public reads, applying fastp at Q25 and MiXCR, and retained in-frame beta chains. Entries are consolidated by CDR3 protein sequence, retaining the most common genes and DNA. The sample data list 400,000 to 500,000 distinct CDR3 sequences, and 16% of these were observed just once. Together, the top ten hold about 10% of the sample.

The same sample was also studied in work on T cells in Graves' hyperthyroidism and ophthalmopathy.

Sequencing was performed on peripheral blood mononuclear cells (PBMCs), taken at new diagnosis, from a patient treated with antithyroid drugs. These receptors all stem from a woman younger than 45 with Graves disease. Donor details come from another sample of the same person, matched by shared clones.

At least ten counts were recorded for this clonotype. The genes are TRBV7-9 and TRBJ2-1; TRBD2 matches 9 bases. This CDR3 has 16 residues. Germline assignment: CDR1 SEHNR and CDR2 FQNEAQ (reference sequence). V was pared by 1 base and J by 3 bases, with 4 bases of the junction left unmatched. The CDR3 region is CASSLGAGGLYNEQFF. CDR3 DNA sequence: TGTGCCAGCAGCTTAGGGGCGGGAGGGCTCTACAATGAGCAGTTCTTC.

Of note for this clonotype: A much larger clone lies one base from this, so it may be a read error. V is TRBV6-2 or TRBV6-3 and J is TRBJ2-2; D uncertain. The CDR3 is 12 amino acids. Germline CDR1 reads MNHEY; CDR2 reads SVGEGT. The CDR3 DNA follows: TGTGCCGGCAGCTCCGACTTCGGGGAGCTGTTTTTT. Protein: CAGSSDFGELFF.